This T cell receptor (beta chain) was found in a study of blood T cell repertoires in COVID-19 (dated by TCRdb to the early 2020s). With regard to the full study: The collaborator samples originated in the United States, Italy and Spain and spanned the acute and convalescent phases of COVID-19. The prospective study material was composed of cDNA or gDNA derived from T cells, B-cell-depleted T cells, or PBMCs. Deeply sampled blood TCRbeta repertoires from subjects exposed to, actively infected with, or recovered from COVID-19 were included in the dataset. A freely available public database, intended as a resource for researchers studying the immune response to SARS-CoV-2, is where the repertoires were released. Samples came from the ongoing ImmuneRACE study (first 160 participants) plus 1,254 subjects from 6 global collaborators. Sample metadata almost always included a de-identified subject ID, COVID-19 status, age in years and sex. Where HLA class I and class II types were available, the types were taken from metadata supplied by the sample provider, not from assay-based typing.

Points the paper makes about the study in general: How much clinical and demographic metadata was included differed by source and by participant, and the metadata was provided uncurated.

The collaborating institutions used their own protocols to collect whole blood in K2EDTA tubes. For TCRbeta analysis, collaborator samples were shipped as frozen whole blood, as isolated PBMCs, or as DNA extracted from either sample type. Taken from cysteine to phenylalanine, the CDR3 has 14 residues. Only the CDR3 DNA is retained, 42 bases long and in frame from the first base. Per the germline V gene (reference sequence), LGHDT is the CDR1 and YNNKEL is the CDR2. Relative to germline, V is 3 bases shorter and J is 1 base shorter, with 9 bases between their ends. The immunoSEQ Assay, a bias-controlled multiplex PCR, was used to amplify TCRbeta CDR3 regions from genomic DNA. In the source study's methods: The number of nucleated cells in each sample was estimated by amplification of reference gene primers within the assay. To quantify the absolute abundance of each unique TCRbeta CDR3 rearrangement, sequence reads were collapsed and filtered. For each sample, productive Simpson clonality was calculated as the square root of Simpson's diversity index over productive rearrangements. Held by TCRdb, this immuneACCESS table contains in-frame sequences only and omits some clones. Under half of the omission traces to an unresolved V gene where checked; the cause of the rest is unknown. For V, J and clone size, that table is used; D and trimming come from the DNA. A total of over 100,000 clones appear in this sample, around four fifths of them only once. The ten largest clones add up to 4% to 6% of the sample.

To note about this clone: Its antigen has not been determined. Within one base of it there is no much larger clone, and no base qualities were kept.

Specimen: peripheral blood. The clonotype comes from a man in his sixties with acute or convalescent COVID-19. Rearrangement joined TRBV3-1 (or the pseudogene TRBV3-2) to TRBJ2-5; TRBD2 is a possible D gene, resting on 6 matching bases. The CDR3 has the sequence CASSHAGLQETQYF. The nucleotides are TGTGCCAGCAGCCACGCGGGGCTCCAAGAGACCCAGTACTTC.